The TCR beta chain described here comes from a study of T cell clonotyping in hematopoietic cell transplantation. Across the study: Recipients' pretransplant samples followed cytoreduction.

This CDR3 has 14 residues. Losses at the gene ends were 0 bases for V and 6 bases for J; bases not matched to a gene: 3. The germline V gene encodes CDR1 MGHRA and CDR2 YSYEKL. Repertoires were generated with immunoSEQ multiplex PCR, while TCRdb's copy carries only in-frame clones and drops some. The table lists fewer than 50,000 clones, about nine tenths of them singletons. Specified time point: recipient sample about 28 days before transplant, after cytoreduction. Recipients were bled about 28 days pretransplant and at posttransplant days 30, 100, 180. This clone has only a few counts. The target antigen is unknown. Study-level points and caveats: Broader posttransplant TCR repertoire diversity was predicted by graft donor and pretransplant recipient Inverse Simpson Index values.

Sequenced here: peripheral blood mononuclear cells, sampled before stem cell transplant. This chain uses TRBV4-1 with TRBJ2-3, with 7 bases lining up with TRBD2. The clonotype was recovered from a man in his sixties with biphenotypic leukemia. Some clones in this sample may be carry-over from other donors' samples. In DNA form, the CDR3 reads TGCGCCAGCAGCCAAGAGGGAGGGGCGGATACGCAGTATTTT. Translated: CASSQEGGADTQYF.